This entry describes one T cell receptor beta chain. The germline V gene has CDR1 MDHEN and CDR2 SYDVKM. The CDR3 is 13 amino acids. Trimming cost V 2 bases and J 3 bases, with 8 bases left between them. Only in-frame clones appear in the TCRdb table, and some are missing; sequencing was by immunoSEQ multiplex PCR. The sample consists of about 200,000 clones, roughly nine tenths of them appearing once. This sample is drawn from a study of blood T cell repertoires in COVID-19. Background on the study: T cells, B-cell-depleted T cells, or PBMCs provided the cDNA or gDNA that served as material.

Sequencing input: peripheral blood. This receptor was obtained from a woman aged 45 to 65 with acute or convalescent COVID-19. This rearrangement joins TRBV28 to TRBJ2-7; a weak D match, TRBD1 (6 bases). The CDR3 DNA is TGTGCCAGCAGTTTAGGGACATTCTACGAGCAGTACTTC. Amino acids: CASSLGTFYEQYF. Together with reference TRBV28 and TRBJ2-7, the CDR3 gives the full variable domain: DVKVTQSSRYLVKRTGEKVFLECVQDMDHENMFWYRQDPGLGLRLIYFSYDVKMKEKGDIPEGYSVSREKKERFSLILESASTNQTSMYLCASSLGTFYEQYFGPGTRLTVT.